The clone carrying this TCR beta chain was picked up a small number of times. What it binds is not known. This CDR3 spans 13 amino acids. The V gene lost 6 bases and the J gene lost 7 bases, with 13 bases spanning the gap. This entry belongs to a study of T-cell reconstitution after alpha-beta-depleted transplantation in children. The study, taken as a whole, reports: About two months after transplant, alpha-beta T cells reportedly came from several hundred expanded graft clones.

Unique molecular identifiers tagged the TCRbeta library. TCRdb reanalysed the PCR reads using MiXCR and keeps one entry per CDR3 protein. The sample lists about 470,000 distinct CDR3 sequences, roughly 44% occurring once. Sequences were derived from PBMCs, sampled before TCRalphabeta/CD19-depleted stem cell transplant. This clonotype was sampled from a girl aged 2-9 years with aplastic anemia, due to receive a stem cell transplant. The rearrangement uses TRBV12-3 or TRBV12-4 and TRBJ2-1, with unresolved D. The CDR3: CASRNRRRNEQFF. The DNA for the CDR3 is TGTGCCAGCAGAAATAGACGTCGGAATGAGCAGTTCTTC.